A single count supports the clone carrying this T cell receptor (beta chain). Libraries were prepared by immunoSEQ multiplex PCR; TCRdb keeps only in-frame clonotypes and omits some of them. The sample consists of 140,000 to 150,000 clones, just over 85% of them appearing once. The record originates from a study of blood T cell repertoires in COVID-19. Which cohort a participant joined came from the clinical history participants gave. The germline gives CDR1 MGHRA, CDR2 YSYEKL. The CDR3 is 13 residues long. V was pared by 1 base and J by 5 bases, with 8 bases between. Material: PBMCs or T cells enriched from blood (not recorded which). The chain employs TRBV4-1 and TRBJ1-1; the D is unclear. This TCR came from a man aged 45-65 years who had recovered from COVID-19. CDR3: CASSQVGHTEAFF. CDR3 sequence (DNA): TGCGCCAGCAGCCAAGTTGGGCATACTGAAGCTTTCTTT.